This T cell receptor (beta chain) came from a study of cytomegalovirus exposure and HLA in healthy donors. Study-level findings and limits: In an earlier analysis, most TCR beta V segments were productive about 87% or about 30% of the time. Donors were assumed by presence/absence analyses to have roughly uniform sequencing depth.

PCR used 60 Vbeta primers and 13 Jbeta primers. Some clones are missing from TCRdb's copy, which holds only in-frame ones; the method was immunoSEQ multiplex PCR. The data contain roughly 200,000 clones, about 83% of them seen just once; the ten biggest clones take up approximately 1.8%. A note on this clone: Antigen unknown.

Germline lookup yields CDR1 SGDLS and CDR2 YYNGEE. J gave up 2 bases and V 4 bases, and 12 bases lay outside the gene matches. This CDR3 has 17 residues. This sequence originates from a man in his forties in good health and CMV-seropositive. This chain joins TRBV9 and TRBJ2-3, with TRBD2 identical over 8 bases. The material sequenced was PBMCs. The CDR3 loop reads CASSPRELAAATDTQYF. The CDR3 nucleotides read TGTGCCAGCAGCCCGAGAGAACTAGCGGCGGCCACAGATACGCAGTATTTT.